The TCR beta chain described here comes from a study of blood T cell repertoires in COVID-19. Overall study context: Both acute and convalescent COVID-19 samples were obtained from the United States, Italy and Spain. Sources were T cells, B-cell-depleted T cells, or PBMCs; the material itself was cDNA or gDNA.

In germline, CDR1 is LGHNA, CDR2 YSLEER. Trimming stripped 0 bases from V and 3 bases from J, with 11 bases between. The CDR3 length is 15 residues. Recruitment covered about 25 US areas and drew participants whose ages spanned roughly 18 to 90 years. Produced via immunoSEQ multiplex PCR; TCRdb's table is partial and in-frame only. This repertoire shows 190,000 or so clones, about 85% found once; its top ten account for 18%. The sequenced sample was PBMCs or T cells enriched from blood (not recorded which). The gene calls are TRBV4-3 and TRBJ1-1, with a weak D call TRBD1 (5 bases). This TCR came from a middle-aged man who had recovered from COVID-19. The CDR3 DNA sequence: TGCGCCAGCAGCCAAGAAGGCAGGGTTCACACTGAAGCTTTCTTT. This translates into CASSQEGRVHTEAFF.